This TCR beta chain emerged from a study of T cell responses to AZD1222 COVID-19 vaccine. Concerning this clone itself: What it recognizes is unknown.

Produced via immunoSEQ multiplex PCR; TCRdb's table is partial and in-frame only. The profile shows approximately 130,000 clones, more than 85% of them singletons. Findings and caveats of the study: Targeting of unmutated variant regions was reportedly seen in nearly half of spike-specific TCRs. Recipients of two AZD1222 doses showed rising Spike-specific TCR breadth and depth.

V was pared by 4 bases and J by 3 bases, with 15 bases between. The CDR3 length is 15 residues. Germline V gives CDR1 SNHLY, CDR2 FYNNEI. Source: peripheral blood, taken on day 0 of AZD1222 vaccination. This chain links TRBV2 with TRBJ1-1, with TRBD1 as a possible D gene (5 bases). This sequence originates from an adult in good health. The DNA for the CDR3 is TGTGCCAGCAGTGGAGGGAGTGGGGGTTACACTGAAGCTTTCTTT. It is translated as CASSGGSGGYTEAFF. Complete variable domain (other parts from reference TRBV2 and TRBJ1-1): EPEVTQTPSHQVTQMGQEVILRCVPISNHLYFYWYRQILGQKVEFLVSFYNNEISEKSEIFDDQFSVERPDGSNFTLKIRSTKLEDSAMYFCASSGGSGGYTEAFFGQGTRLTVV.